This T cell receptor beta chain was sequenced for a study of cytomegalovirus exposure and HLA in healthy donors. Worth noting for this clone: Its antigen is unidentified. A read error may produce the germline difference seen at one junction end.

Study-level results: Accurate prediction of HLA-A and HLA-B alleles (for most subjects) was reportedly achieved from TCR beta sequences. TCR beta V segments were, for the most part, productive about 87% or about 30% of the time in an earlier analysis. Presence/absence analysis assumed near-uniform sequencing depth across donors.

CDR3 size: 15 residues. Germline V gene data show CDR1 as SEHNR and CDR2 as FQNEAQ (reference sequence). The PCR had 60 Vbeta and 13 Jbeta primers. Repertoires were generated with immunoSEQ multiplex PCR, while TCRdb's copy carries only in-frame clones and drops some. This table has about 200,000 clones, around 73% appearing once. The rearrangement uses TRBV7-9 and TRBJ2-7; TRBD1 is a possible D gene (6 bases). The sample taken for sequencing was PBMCs. The sequence was obtained from a male donor in good health and CMV-seronegative. The CDR3 DNA reads as TGTTCCAGCAGCTTTGTTACAGGGCGGTCCTACGAGCAGTACTTC. This sequence encodes CSSSFVTGRSYEQYF.